The rows below give T cell receptor beta chains drawn from one sample of a study of early T cells in non-severe SARS-CoV-2 infection. TCRdb reanalysed the 5' RACE reads using MiXCR and keeps one entry per CDR3 protein. The profile covers about 60,000 distinct CDR3 sequences, with over 5% appearing a single time and roughly 7% taken by the ten largest. The sequenced sample was whole blood. The source is an adult who was a healthcare worker with PCR-confirmed SARS-CoV-2 infection or an uninfected control (not recorded which). CDR3s include the opening cysteine and the closing phenylalanine or tryptophan. D genes are given only for firm matches. Clone size is stated in some rows and not others, as once, few, many or a class when expanded.

length	V	J	size	D	CDR3	DNA
13	TRBV20-1	TRBJ2-1	few	.	CSGSVSSYNEQFF	TGCAGTGGTAGCGTGAGCTCCTACAATGAGCAGTTCTTC
11	TRBV7-9	TRBJ2-7	few	TRBD1	CASSSGQGIAF	TGTGCCAGCAGCTCCGGACAGGGAATAGCTTTC
14	TRBV6-5	TRBJ1-1	few	.	CASTELRGTYEAFF	TGTGCCAGCACTGAACTTCGAGGGACATATGAAGCTTTCTTT
15	TRBV10-2	TRBJ1-4	few	TRBD1	CASSARQGNNEKLFF	TGCGCCAGCAGTGCCCGACAGGGGAATAATGAAAAACTGTTTTTT
14	TRBV20-1	TRBJ2-7	many	.	CSAIRDPEGYEQYF	TGCAGTGCTATTAGGGACCCCGAGGGCTACGAGCAGTACTTC
14	TRBV7-2	TRBJ1-1	many	TRBD1	CASSPQGANTEAFF	TGTGCCAGCAGCCCACAGGGGGCCAACACTGAAGCTTTCTTT
16	TRBV5-1	TRBJ2-2	many	TRBD2	CASSYGLAGSTGELFF	TGCGCCAGCAGTTATGGACTAGCGGGGAGCACCGGGGAGCTGTTTTTT
15	TRBV10-3	TRBJ1-1	many	TRBD1	CAIGRQGQGDTEAFF	TGTGCCATCGGAAGACAGGGGCAGGGGGACACTGAAGCTTTCTTT
16	TRBV7-9	TRBJ1-1	many	.	CASSLKNGRVNTEAFF	TGTGCCAGCAGCTTAAAAAATGGGCGGGTAAACACTGAAGCTTTCTTT
14	TRBV2	TRBJ2-1	few	.	CATPRGVGYNEQFF	TGTGCCACCCCAAGGGGCGTAGGGTACAATGAGCAGTTCTTC
15	TRBV6-5	TRBJ1-1	many	TRBD1	CASSYRQGANTEAFF	TGTGCCAGCAGTTACAGACAGGGGGCAAACACTGAAGCTTTCTTT
16	TRBV18	TRBJ2-1	many	.	CASSPPVPGANNEQFF	TGTGCCAGCTCACCACCGGTCCCGGGAGCCAACAATGAGCAGTTCTTC
16	TRBV12-5	TRBJ2-1	many	TRBD2	CASGLVGLAGTNEQFF	TGTGCTAGTGGTTTGGTAGGACTAGCGGGGACGAATGAGCAGTTCTTC
13	TRBV9	TRBJ2-3	many	.	CASSPGTPLAQYF	TGTGCCAGCAGCCCAGGGACACCTTTGGCGCAGTATTTT
14	TRBV25-1	TRBJ2-7	many	.	CASSDWTVFGEQYF	TGTGCCAGCAGTGATTGGACAGTCTTTGGCGAGCAGTACTTC
14	TRBV30	TRBJ2-2	few	.	CAWSRDQRTGELFF	TGTGCCTGGAGTCGGGACCAGAGGACCGGGGAGCTGTTTTTT
14	TRBV19	TRBJ2-3	many	.	CASGASGGTDTQYF	TGTGCCAGTGGCGCGAGTGGAGGCACAGATACGCAGTATTTT
15	TRBV2	TRBJ2-2	many	.	CASSERLPGVGELFF	TGTGCCAGCAGTGAAAGGCTTCCCGGGGTCGGGGAGCTGTTTTTT
12	TRBV6-6	TRBJ1-1	many	.	CASSYLQGEAFF	TGTGCCAGCAGTTACTTACAGGGTGAAGCTTTCTTT
14	TRBV28	TRBJ2-7	few	.	CASHPSGSSYEQYF	TGTGCCAGCCATCCCTCCGGGTCCTCCTACGAGCAGTACTTC
17	TRBV7-6	TRBJ2-6	.	.	CASSLGRGNSGANVLTF	TGTGCCAGCAGCTTAGGCAGGGGCAACTCTGGGGCCAACGTCCTGACTTTC
14	TRBV12-3/TRBV12-4	TRBJ1-1	few	.	CASRIEGGLTEAFF	TGTGCCAGCCGAATCGAGGGGGGTTTAACTGAAGCTTTCTTT
16	TRBV7-9	TRBJ2-2	few	.	CASSPRVTSNTGELFF	TGTGCCAGCAGCCCCAGGGTTACGTCGAACACCGGGGAGCTGTTTTTT
14	TRBV5-1	TRBJ1-6	.	.	CASSLAGVPAPLHF	TGCGCCAGCAGCTTGGCGGGCGTCCCAGCACCCCTCCACTTT
15	TRBV7-2	TRBJ2-2	many	TRBD2	CASSWTSGRAGELFF	TGTGCCAGCAGCTGGACTAGCGGGAGGGCCGGGGAGCTGTTTTTT
16	TRBV19	TRBJ2-6	many	TRBD1	CASTRQGQSGANVLTF	TGTGCCAGTACGCGACAGGGGCAATCTGGGGCCAACGTCCTGACTTTC
11	TRBV2	TRBJ2-7	many	.	CASSERYEQYF	TGTGCCAGCAGTGAAAGGTACGAGCAGTACTTC
11	TRBV10-3	TRBJ2-7	many	.	CAISTTYEQYF	TGTGCCATCAGTACGACCTACGAGCAGTACTTC
15	TRBV7-8	TRBJ1-3	few	.	CASSFAQSSGNTIYF	TGTGCCAGCAGCTTCGCGCAGAGCTCTGGAAACACCATATATTTT
13	TRBV10-3	TRBJ1-2	few	.	CAISEKGPWGYTF	TGTGCCATCAGTGAAAAAGGTCCCTGGGGCTACACCTTC
14	TRBV7-2	TRBJ2-3	many	.	CASSRDSFTDTQYF	TGTGCCAGCAGCAGAGATAGCTTCACAGATACGCAGTATTTT
14	TRBV12-3/TRBV12-4	TRBJ2-5	.	TRBD2	CASNAGGPQETQYF	TGTGCCAGCAACGCGGGGGGCCCCCAAGAGACCCAGTACTTC
14	TRBV12-5	TRBJ2-3	.	.	CASGLSSLPDTQYF	TGTGCTAGTGGTTTGTCCAGTCTCCCAGATACGCAGTATTTT
11	TRBV10-3	TRBJ2-1	many	.	CAIRKGNEQFF	TGTGCCATCAGGAAAGGGAATGAGCAGTTCTTC
15	TRBV5-4	TRBJ2-7	.	TRBD1	CASSPTGGGSGEQYF	TGTGCCAGCAGCCCTACAGGGGGCGGATCCGGCGAGCAGTACTTC
15	TRBV29-1	TRBJ2-3	many	TRBD2	CSARLAGASTDTQYF	TGCAGCGCCCGACTAGCGGGGGCTAGCACAGATACGCAGTATTTT
13	TRBV5-4	TRBJ2-4	many	.	CASSLGQPGLQYF	TGTGCCAGCAGCTTGGGACAGCCAGGTCTCCAGTACTTC
13	TRBV7-8	TRBJ2-1	many	.	CATMSGIVNEQFF	TGTGCCACCATGTCGGGGATAGTTAATGAGCAGTTCTTC
15	TRBV4-2	TRBJ2-2	.	.	CASSQEASNTGELFF	TGTGCCAGCAGCCAAGAGGCTAGCAACACCGGGGAGCTGTTTTTT
12	TRBV20-1	TRBJ2-2	many	.	CSASLGTGELFF	TGCAGTGCTAGTCTGGGGACCGGGGAGCTGTTTTTT
17	TRBV9	TRBJ2-3	many	.	CASSGGLGTASTDTQYF	TGTGCCAGCAGCGGGGGCCTGGGAACCGCTAGCACAGATACGCAGTATTTT
13	TRBV5-1	TRBJ1-2	many	.	CASSLGQNYGYTF	TGCGCCAGCAGCTTGGGGCAGAACTATGGCTACACCTTC
16	TRBV11-1	TRBJ2-5	many	.	CASSLEFGGLQETQYF	TGTGCCAGCAGCTTAGAGTTTGGGGGTCTACAAGAGACCCAGTACTTC
14	TRBV20-1	TRBJ2-7	few	TRBD2	CSASPGGSSYEQYF	TGCAGTGCTAGCCCTGGCGGGAGCTCCTACGAGCAGTACTTC
17	TRBV18	TRBJ2-3	.	.	CASSPSLRQGSTDTQYF	TGTGCCAGCTCACCAAGCCTACGGCAGGGGAGCACAGATACGCAGTATTTT